This TCR beta chain derives from a study of shared clonotypes between healthy human individuals (dated by TCRdb to 2019 to 2021). For the study in its entirety: The cohort comprised a couple of women and three men aged 18 to 49 years. To estimate repertoire size and how much clonotypes are shared between individuals, the study performed deep sequencing of blood TCR repertoires from roughly five healthy adults. Per donor, three plates each were used for CD4 naive and CD4 memory, two for CD8 naive, and one for CD8 memory. Each donor's leukapheresis produced roughly between roughly 0.85 and 10 billion PBMCs. Libraries were prepared and TCR repertoires were sequenced by different laboratories using diverse techniques, in order to increase sequencing depth and limit assay-specific biases. Broader findings and caveats from the paper: Based on pairwise subsampling, the degree of clonotype sharing among donors was expected to be affected by sequencing depth. When a few donors were compared, the shared fraction of clonotypes was about 5% for naive CD4, approximately 3.5% for naive CD8, more than 2% for memory CD4, and under 0.5% for memory CD8. Naive subsets generally had larger estimated clonotype richness than memory subsets. Incomplete sequencing was indicated by rarefaction of sorted-subset datasets, despite the large sequencing depth. Only blood was sampled, and tissue TCR repertoires likely differ from those in blood. Compared with non-shared clonotypes, clonotypes shared by all four sorted-subset donors had higher generation probabilities. Because the study included only a small number of donors, the genetic and exposure-history diversity represented was limited.

Its CDR3 holds 14 amino acids, cysteine through phenylalanine. Only CDR3 DNA remains: 42 bases, in frame from the first base. CDR1 LNHDA and CDR2 SQIVND are derived from the germline V gene (reference sequence). Cut back by 4 bases and 0 bases, the V and J ends lie 7 bases apart. Using the deep immunoSEQ assay, multiplex PCR amplified TCR CDR3 regions from genomic DNA. Extracted genomic DNA from each cell subset was distributed evenly across all wells of several immunoSEQ 96-well plates, and each plate was treated as a replicate. For sorted subsets, approximately 210 ng of genomic DNA, equivalent to some 30,000 T cell genomes, went into each replicate PCR. Purified libraries were measured with a Qubit 3.0 fluorometer, size-checked on a Bioanalyzer 2100, and measured again with the KAPA Library Quantification kit. Each immunoSEQ 96-well plate was sequenced on its own single-read 150-cycle Illumina NextSeq 550 flow cell. Per the source publication's procedure: Because only junctional sequences without quality scores were contained in the immunoSEQ output, filtering matching that applied to full-length reads could not be performed. To assign V/J genes and CDR3, sequences were annotated against IMGT germline references using PyIR, a Python wrapper for IgBLAST v1.9. Any read was removed if the V/J assignment was weak (E-value above 1e-6), the CDR3 was missing, or the read contained stop codons, out-of-frame junctions, or ambiguous translated residues. V3J clonotypes were defined as sequences sharing the same inferred V gene, J gene, and CDR3 amino acid sequence. Percentage overlap between repertoires was calculated by dividing the number of shared unique clonotypes by the size of the smaller repertoire. RTK rarefaction, the Chao1 estimator, and Recon v2.1 estimates of unobserved clonotypes were used to assess repertoire richness. Generation probabilities for all TCRbeta clonotypes obtained by the gDNA method from a handful of donors were computed using OLGA. In its TCRdb copy, this immuneACCESS table keeps in-frame sequences only and misses some clones. Where compared with another copy, unresolved V genes explain less than half of these, and the others have no known cause. That table is the source of V, J and clone size, and D and trimming were worked out from the DNA. The sample table shows about 670,000 clones, and about three quarters are seen once. 1.5% to 2% of the sample comes from the top ten.

Regarding this clone: No cognate antigen has been identified for it. The input lacks base qualities; no much larger clone sits a single base away.

Healthy HIV-negative adults with no recently reported acute infections or vaccinations were included as donors. Every donor was a Caucasian adult living in Nashville, Tennessee, USA. CD4+ T cells were enriched by magnetic negative selection, after which naive cells were positively selected on CD45RA and the negative fraction was taken as the memory subset. Blood was obtained by leukapheresis, after which PBMCs were separated by Ficoll-Histopaque density gradient centrifugation and cryopreserved in liquid nitrogen vapor phase. Purity and quantity of every magnetically sorted T cell population were checked by analytical flow cytometry. From each sorted fraction, genomic DNA was isolated and quantified by UV absorbance on a Nanodrop 2000c.

This receptor was identified in a woman in her thirties in good health. Recombination linked TRBV19 to TRBJ2-1; no D gene can be assigned with confidence. The sample taken for sequencing was memory CD4+ T cells sorted from blood. The meaning of the sample's cell subset or site label: CD45RA-negative fraction. The DNA is as follows: TGTGCCAGTAGTAGCGGTAACTCCTACAATGAGCAGTTCTTC. Its product reads: CASSSGNSYNEQFF.